The rows below give T cell receptor beta chains drawn from one sample of a study of spatial heterogeneity in lung cancer. TCRdb reanalysed the 5' RACE reads using MiXCR and keeps one entry per CDR3 protein. The data hold about 27,000 distinct CDR3 sequences, with around 6.5% observed a single time. The sequencing used lung tumor tissue, collected at surgery. These TCRs come from a male donor with early-stage non-small cell lung cancer. The CDR3 runs from the conserved cysteine through the conserved F or W. A D gene is named only where the DNA matches it firmly. Size is omitted from some rows. Given values are once, few, many or a class for expanded clones.

V gene	D gene	J gene	clone size	CDR3 DNA	CDR3 protein
TRBV7-4	TRBD1	TRBJ2-7	few	TGTGCCAGCAGCTTACGACAGGGGAGCGAGCAGTACTTC	CASSLRQGSEQYF
TRBV28	-	TRBJ1-4	-	TGTGCCAGCGACCGTACAGGGTCTAATGAAAAACTGTTTTTT	CASDRTGSNEKLFF
TRBV27	TRBD1	TRBJ1-6	many	TGTGCCAGCAGTTTATCCAGGGGGAATTCACCCCTCCACTTT	CASSLSRGNSPLHF
TRBV29-1	TRBD2	TRBJ2-1	many	TGCAGCGTTGAAGAGGTCGGGGGGGCCAGCTCCTACAATGAGCAGTTCTTC	CSVEEVGGASSYNEQFF
TRBV3-1	-	TRBJ2-7	many	TGTGCCAGCAGCTTGTTTAGGGGCACCGAGCAGTACTTC	CASSLFRGTEQYF
TRBV7-2	TRBD2	TRBJ2-3	many	TGTGCCAGCAGCCCCTCCGGACTAGCCTCAGATACGCAGTATTTT	CASSPSGLASDTQYF
TRBV9	TRBD1	TRBJ1-1	many	TGTGCCAGCAGCCCAACCGGGACAGGGGCCATGAACACTGAAGCTTTCTTT	CASSPTGTGAMNTEAFF
TRBV28	-	TRBJ1-5	few	TGTGCCAGCAGTTTATGGCGGACTAGCAATCAGCCCCAGCATTTT	CASSLWRTSNQPQHF
TRBV6-1	TRBD1	TRBJ1-1	few	TGTGCCAGCAGTCAACAGGGGGCGACGGCTTTCTTT	CASSQQGATAFF
TRBV7-2	-	TRBJ2-3	many	TGTGCCAGCAGCTTAGGAATTGGTAGAGATACGCAGTATTTT	CASSLGIGRDTQYF
TRBV29-1	-	TRBJ2-1	many	TGCAGCGTTGTTAGGAACAATGAGCAGTTCTTC	CSVVRNNEQFF
TRBV5-6	-	TRBJ1-2	-	TGTGCCAGCAGCTTGCTCAAGTTAAACTATGGCTACACCTTC	CASSLLKLNYGYTF